The next 31 T cell receptor beta chains were all read from a single sample in a study of cytomegalovirus exposure and HLA in healthy donors. PCR was performed using 60 Vbeta and 13 Jbeta primers. Libraries were prepared by immunoSEQ multiplex PCR; TCRdb keeps only in-frame clonotypes and omits some of them. The repertoire consists of approximately 200,000 clones, with around 79% occurring once and the leading ten covering under 4.5%. The sequencing input was PBMCs. The origin of the receptors is a woman in her 30s in good health and CMV-seropositive.

The J gene is TRBJ1-2, the V gene TRBV4-3; TRBD1 matches 11 bases. Germline V gene lookup returns CDR1 LGHNA and CDR2 YSLEER. CDR3 length equals 18 residues. With 0 bases clipped from V and 3 bases from J, the junction kept 9 bases outside the gene matches. The CDR3 DNA reads as TGCGCCAGCAGCCAAGACCGGACAGGGGGCGTGCGGGACTATGGCTACACCTTC. This translates into CASSQDRTGGVRDYGYTF.

V and J are TRBV5-1 and TRBJ2-1; 7 nucleotides agree with TRBD1. Germline CDR1 and CDR2: SGHRS and YFSETQ. Trimming removed 4 bases from V and 4 bases from J; junction bases left unmatched: 8. The length of the CDR3 is 15 residues. The CDR3 sequence is CASSPQGSGYNEQFF. CDR3 sequence (DNA): TGCGCCAGCAGCCCACAGGGGTCGGGTTACAATGAGCAGTTCTTC.

The genes are TRBV11-2 and TRBJ2-7; 11 bases line up with TRBD1. V trimming: 5 bases; J trimming: 5 bases; junction bases outside the gene matches: 5. CDR1 SGHAT and CDR2 FQNNGV come from the germline V gene. This CDR3 region has 14 residues. CDR3: CASSPRTGGNEQYF. In DNA, the CDR3 is TGTGCCAGCAGCCCCCGGACAGGGGGCAACGAGCAGTACTTC. Variable domain in full (rest from reference TRBV11-2 and TRBJ2-7): EAGVAQSPRYKIIEKRQSVAFWCNPISGHATLYWYQQILGQGPKLLIQFQNNGVVDDSQLPKDRFSAERLKGVDSTLKIQPAKLEDSAVYLCASSPRTGGNEQYFGPGTRLTVT.

The rearrangement uses TRBV2 and TRBJ2-3; 9 bases match TRBD1. The CDR3 runs 16 residues. The ends lost 4 bases at V and 1 base at J; junction bases unmatched: 6. Germline lookup yields CDR1 SNHLY and CDR2 FYNNEI. CDR3 DNA: TGTGCCAGCAGTGGCGGGACAGGGAGGGGCACAGATACGCAGTATTTT. Translation gives CASSGGTGRGTDTQYF.

As concerns this clone: Other DNA sequences of this sample code for an identical CDR3. CDR3 sequence (DNA): TGCGCCAGCAGCCCGGCCGGGACTAGCGGGATGTATGAGCAGTTCTTC. Protein sequence: CASSPAGTSGMYEQFF. This chain links TRBV4-3 with TRBJ2-1; 13 bases line up with TRBD2. CDR3 length: 16 amino acids. Germline CDR1 reads LGHNA; CDR2 reads YSLEER. The V and J ends lost 4 bases and 8 bases, in that order; junction bases with no gene match: 8.

The V and J genes are TRBV5-4 and TRBJ2-3, with 9 nucleotides matching TRBD2. The CDR3 sequence is 13 residues long. V shed 7 bases, J shed 7 bases, and the junction held 7 bases outside the gene matches. Germline CDR1 and CDR2: SGHNT and YYREEE (reference sequence). CDR3 amino acids: CASGSGGRNTQYF. CDR3 coding DNA: TGTGCCAGCGGGAGCGGGGGGAGAAATACGCAGTATTTT.

The rearrangement uses TRBV14 and TRBJ1-1; D not resolved. Germline CDR1 and CDR2: SGHDN and FVKESK. This CDR3 has 13 amino acids. V lost 1 base to trimming and J lost 5 bases, with 8 bases between them. The CDR3 sequence: CASSQGAWTEAFF. Here the CDR3 DNA reads TGTGCCAGCAGCCAAGGGGCTTGGACTGAAGCTTTCTTT.

The chain links TRBV10-2 to TRBJ1-3; the D is unclear. The V gene lost 3 bases and the J gene lost 2 bases, with 8 bases spanning the gap. This CDR3 contains 14 residues. Germline values: CDR1 WSHSY, CDR2 SAAADI. The CDR3 spells CASSETRTGNTIYF. The CDR3 bases are TGCGCCAGCAGTGAAACGAGAACTGGAAACACCATATATTTT.

This clone was observed once. The chain carries TRBV13 and TRBJ1-1; D unresolved. The length of the CDR3 is 12 residues. Between the trimmed V and J ends, which lost 8 bases and 1 base, there was a span of 8 bases. The germline gives CDR1 PRHDT, CDR2 FYEKMQ (reference sequence). CDR3: CASVLSNTEAFF. The CDR3 DNA sequence: TGTGCCAGCGTCTTGTCGAACACTGAAGCTTTCTTT. Full variable domain (outside the CDR3, taken from reference TRBV13 and TRBJ1-1): AAGVIQSPRHLIKEKRETATLKCYPIPRHDTVYWYQQGPGQDPQFLISFYEKMQSDKGSIPDRFSAQQFSDYHSELNMSSLELGDSALYFCASVLSNTEAFFGQGTRLTVV.

In DNA, the CDR3 is TGTGCCAGCAGTTTAGGGGGCGGAAACACCATATATTTT. Its protein is CASSLGGGNTIYF. The chain combines TRBV6-5 with TRBJ1-3; TRBD1 agrees at 7 bases. The CDR3 is made up of 13 amino acids. Germline CDR1 is MNHEY and CDR2 is SVGAGI. With 4 bases clipped from V and 4 bases from J, the junction kept 1 base outside the gene matches.

The rearrangement joins TRBV15 to TRBJ2-1, with a weak D call TRBD2 (5 bases). CDR3 length equals 13 residues. With 7 bases removed from V and 1 base from J, the gap between germline ends came to 8 bases. Germline CDR1 reads LNHNV; CDR2 reads YYDKDF (reference sequence). This CDR3 is CATKSGSYNEQFF. The CDR3 DNA is TGTGCCACCAAAAGCGGATCCTACAATGAGCAGTTCTTC.

In this sample, this clone turned up a few times. The chain links TRBV4-1 to TRBJ2-2; D might be TRBD2 (6 bases). The germline V gene has CDR1 MGHRA and CDR2 YSYEKL. V gave up 0 bases and J gave up 5 bases, with 13 bases separating them. This CDR3 is 16 amino acids long. Written as DNA, the CDR3 is TGCGCCAGCAGCCAAGATGTAGCGGATCCGACCGGGGAGCTGTTTTTT. It specifies CASSQDVADPTGELFF.

The genes are TRBV2 and TRBJ1-2; no firm D call. The V gene lost 8 bases and the J gene lost 1 base, with 14 bases spanning the gap. There are 14 residues in the CDR3. Germline V gene lookup returns CDR1 SNHLY and CDR2 FYNNEI. CDR3 loop: CASLNSNLNYGYTF. The CDR3 bases are TGTGCCAGCCTTAACAGTAACCTTAACTATGGCTACACCTTC. The variable domain in full, with the rest retrieved from reference TRBV2 and TRBJ1-2, is EPEVTQTPSHQVTQMGQEVILRCVPISNHLYFYWYRQILGQKVEFLVSFYNNEISEKSEIFDDQFSVERPDGSNFTLKIRSTKLEDSAMYFCASLNSNLNYGYTFGSGTRLTVV.

The chain joins TRBV11-3 to TRBJ2-5, with 8 bases matching TRBD1. V lost 5 bases to trimming and J lost 5 bases; unmatched junction nucleotides: 7. This CDR3 is built from 14 residues. The germline CDR1 and CDR2 sequences are SGHNT and YENEEA. The CDR3 DNA reads TGTGCCAGCAGCCCCCGACAGGGGACGGAGACCCAGTACTTC. Translating gives CASSPRQGTETQYF.

The genes are TRBV4-2 and TRBJ2-7; TRBD2 matches 11 bases. Per the germline V gene, CDR1 is LGHNA and CDR2 is YNFKEQ. With V trimmed by 4 bases and J by 1 base, 3 bases remained unmatched. The CDR3 spans 15 residues. The CDR3 DNA is TGTGCCAGCAGCCCGGGACTAGCGGATTCCTACGAGCAGTACTTC. Its protein is CASSPGLADSYEQYF.

V is TRBV5-1 and J is TRBJ2-2; D is unclear. With 4 bases removed from V and 7 bases from J, the gap between germline ends came to 11 bases. The CDR3 is 13 amino acids. Per the germline V gene, CDR1 is SGHRS and CDR2 is YFSETQ. CDR3 DNA sequence: TGCGCCAGCAGCGCCGGAGTATACGGGGAGCTGTTTTTT. Its translation is CASSAGVYGELFF.

This clone was counted only a few times. The junction departs from germline at one end; a sequencing error may be responsible. The CDR3 DNA reads TGTGCCAGCAGTGAGGTCTATGATTCACCCCTCCACTTT. Protein: CASSEVYDSPLHF. This chain connects TRBV6-1 to TRBJ1-6; D is unresolved. The germline V gene encodes CDR1 MNHNS and CDR2 SASEGT. The CDR3 is made up of 13 amino acids.

This chain links TRBV4-1 with TRBJ1-5, with unresolved D. CDR3 length equals 14 residues. Trimming shortened V by 2 bases and J by 0 bases, and 5 bases separated the two germline ends. Germline CDR1 and CDR2: MGHRA and YSYEKL. The CDR3 region is CASSQLYSNQPQHF. The DNA for the CDR3 is TGCGCCAGCAGCCAACTATATAGCAATCAGCCCCAGCATTTT.

The gene calls are TRBV7-9 and TRBJ2-1; TRBD1 matches 8 bases. Germline CDR1 is SEHNR and CDR2 is FQNEAQ (reference sequence). With V trimmed by 1 base and J by 4 bases, 3 bases remained unmatched. This CDR3 spans 15 amino acids. The CDR3 loop is CASSLDRGNYNEQFF. The CDR3, as DNA: TGTGCCAGCAGCTTAGACAGGGGGAATTACAATGAGCAGTTCTTC.

The chain is built from TRBV27 and TRBJ2-3; 10 bases match TRBD2. The CDR3 spans 16 residues. Germline V gene sequence: CDR1 MNHEY, CDR2 SMNVEV (reference sequence). The J segment lost 7 bases and the V segment lost 5 bases, leaving 12 bases of the junction unmatched. CDR3 nucleotide sequence: TGTGCCAGCAGTCTCGGCAGCGGGAGGGCTGCTTATACGCAGTATTTT. Translating it yields CASSLGSGRAAYTQYF.

This chain links TRBV7-9 with TRBJ1-2; unclear D gene. V was pared by 6 bases and J by 6 bases, with 17 bases between. CDR1 is SEHNR and CDR2 is FQNEAQ in the germline V gene (reference sequence). The CDR3 spans 14 residues. Here the CDR3 DNA reads TGTGCCAGCAGTCGGGATTTCGTCACCAATGGCTACACCTTC. Its translation is CASSRDFVTNGYTF.

The chain recombines TRBV19 with TRBJ1-3; 7 bases fit TRBD1. The CDR3 consists of 16 residues. V gave up 6 bases and J gave up 0 bases; unmatched junction bases: 8. CDR1 and CDR2 (germline): LNHDA, SQIVND (reference sequence). CDR3 residues: CASRHPRQGSGNTIYF. The CDR3 DNA is TGTGCCAGTAGGCACCCTCGACAGGGCTCTGGAAACACCATATATTTT. The complete variable domain, with remaining parts taken from reference TRBV19 and TRBJ1-3, reads DGGITQSPKYLFRKEGQNVTLSCEQNLNHDAMYWYRQDPGQGLRLIYYSQIVNDFQKGDIAEGYSVSREKKESFPLTVTSAQKNPTAFYLCASRHPRQGSGNTIYFGEGSWLTVV.

The rearrangement links TRBV4-1 to TRBJ2-3, with TRBD2 matching 10 bases. CDR3 length equals 16 residues. Germline assignment: CDR1 MGHRA and CDR2 YSYEKL. With 4 bases clipped from V and 3 bases from J, the junction kept 7 bases outside the gene matches. The CDR3 loop reads CASSLPSGRATDTQYF. The CDR3 bases are TGCGCCAGCAGCCTTCCTAGCGGGAGAGCAACAGATACGCAGTATTTT.

This chain connects TRBV7-9 to TRBJ2-3; D remains unclear. Between the trimmed V and J ends, which lost 5 bases and 0 bases, there was a span of 15 bases. Germline V gene lookup returns CDR1 SEHNR and CDR2 FQNEAQ (reference sequence). The CDR3 extends over 16 amino acids. The CDR3 spells CASSQFRETSTDTQYF. The CDR3 DNA follows: TGTGCCAGCAGCCAGTTCCGAGAGACTAGCACAGATACGCAGTATTTT.

This sequence joins TRBV5-4 and TRBJ2-6; 7 positions agree with TRBD1. V shed 3 bases and J 4 bases; nucleotides not matched to a gene: 4. CDR3 length equals 15 residues. The germline CDR1 and CDR2 sequences are SGHNT and YYREEE (reference sequence). For the CDR3, the DNA is TGTGCCAGCAGCTCGACAGGGCCAGGGGCCAACGTCCTGACTTTC. Its translation is CASSSTGPGANVLTF.

The genes are TRBV30 and TRBJ2-6; 10 bases fit TRBD1. Germline V gene sequence: CDR1 GTSNPN, CDR2 SVGIG (reference sequence). The CDR3 contains 13 residues. The V gene end was trimmed by 5 bases and the J gene end by 11 bases; junction bases not matched to a gene: 6. CDR3 in amino acids: CAWGTGVLDVLTF. DNA for the CDR3: TGTGCCTGGGGGACAGGGGTATTAGACGTCCTGACTTTC.

The chain has TRBV9 and TRBJ2-1; D uncertain. From germline, CDR1 is SGDLS and CDR2 YYNGEE. Trimming pared 0 bases from V and 0 bases from J, leaving 7 bases between. This CDR3 has 15 residues. The CDR3 is CASSVEPSSYNEQFF. The CDR3 nucleotides are TGTGCCAGCAGCGTAGAACCTAGCTCCTACAATGAGCAGTTCTTC. The full variable domain, rest sourced from reference TRBV9 and TRBJ2-1, is DSGVTQTPKHLITATGQRVTLRCSPRSGDLSVYWYQQSLDQGLQFLIQYYNGEERAKGNILERFSAQQFPDLHSELNLSSLELGDSALYFCASSVEPSSYNEQFFGPGTRLTVL.

The genes are TRBV7-2 and TRBJ2-5; 7 bases align to TRBD1. The germline CDR1 and CDR2 sequences are SGHTA and FQGNSA. The ends lost 3 bases at V and 4 bases at J; junction bases unmatched: 8. The CDR3 contains 15 residues. For the CDR3, the DNA is TGTGCCAGCAGCTTGGCAGGGGGTCTGTCAGAGACCCAGTACTTC. As protein: CASSLAGGLSETQYF.

This chain uses TRBV4-3 with TRBJ1-2; no definite D call. The CDR3 length is 16 residues. V was shortened by 4 bases and J by 3 bases, with 18 bases between the two germline ends. From germline, CDR1 is LGHNA and CDR2 YSLEER. The CDR3 here is CASSPTIHTEDYGYTF. Here the CDR3 DNA reads TGCGCCAGCAGCCCCACCATTCACACGGAGGACTATGGCTACACCTTC.

The chain has TRBV5-1 and TRBJ2-3, with 8 bases identical to TRBD1. Germline-derived CDR1 and CDR2 are SGHRS and YFSETQ. CDR3 length: 14 amino acids. V dropped 2 bases and J dropped 5; count of bases not matched to a gene: 4. CDR3 in DNA: TGCGCCAGCAGCTTAGGACAGGGCAAAGATACGCAGTATTTT. Its protein is CASSLGQGKDTQYF.

The rearrangement joins TRBV7-9 to TRBJ1-1; TRBD1 matches 8 bases. The J segment lost 4 bases and the V segment lost 7 bases, leaving 8 bases of the junction unmatched. The V gene's germline CDR1 is SEHNR and CDR2 FQNEAQ (reference sequence). This CDR3 spans 14 amino acids. CDR3 DNA sequence: TGTGCCAGCAAAGCTGACAGGGGTTCCACTGAAGCTTTCTTT. Translating gives CASKADRGSTEAFF. The entire variable domain, with the rest obtained from reference TRBV7-9 and TRBJ1-1, is as follows: DTGVSQNPRHKITKRGQNVTFRCDPISEHNRLYWYRQTLGQGPEFLTYFQNEAQLEKSRLLSDRFSAERPKGSFSTLEIQRTEQGDSAMYLCASKADRGSTEAFFGQGTRLTVV.